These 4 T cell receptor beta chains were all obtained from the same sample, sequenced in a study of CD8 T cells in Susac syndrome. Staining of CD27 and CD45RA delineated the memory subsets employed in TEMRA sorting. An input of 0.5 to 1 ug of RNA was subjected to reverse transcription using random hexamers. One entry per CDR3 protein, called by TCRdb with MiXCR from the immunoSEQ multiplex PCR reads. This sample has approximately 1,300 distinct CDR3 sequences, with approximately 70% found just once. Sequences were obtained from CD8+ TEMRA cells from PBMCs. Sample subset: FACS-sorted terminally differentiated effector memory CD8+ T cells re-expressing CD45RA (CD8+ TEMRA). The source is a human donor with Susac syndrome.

The CDR3 loop reads CASSLENRDSHFGANVLTF. The CDR3 DNA reads TGTGCCAGCAGCTTAGAGAACAGGGATTCCCACTTTGGGGCCAACGTCCTGACTTTC. This chain joins TRBV7-3 and TRBJ2-6; tentative D call: TRBD1 (6 bases). The CDR3 contains 19 residues. Trimming cost V 2 bases and J 3 bases, with 20 bases left between them. Germline assignment: CDR1 SGHTA and CDR2 FQGTGA. Supplemented by reference TRBV7-3 and TRBJ2-6, the full variable domain reads GAGVSQTPSNKVTEKGKYVELRCDPISGHTALYWYRQSLGQGPEFLIYFQGTGAADDSGLPNDRFFAVRPEGSVSTLKIQRTERGDSAVYLCASSLENRDSHFGANVLTFGAGSRLTVL.

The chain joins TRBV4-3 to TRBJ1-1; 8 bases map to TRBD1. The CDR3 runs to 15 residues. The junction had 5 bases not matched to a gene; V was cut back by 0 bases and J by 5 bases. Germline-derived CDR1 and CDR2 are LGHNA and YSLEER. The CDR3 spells CASSQDTGGRTEAFF. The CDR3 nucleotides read TGCGCCAGCAGCCAAGACACAGGGGGACGAACTGAAGCTTTCTTT.

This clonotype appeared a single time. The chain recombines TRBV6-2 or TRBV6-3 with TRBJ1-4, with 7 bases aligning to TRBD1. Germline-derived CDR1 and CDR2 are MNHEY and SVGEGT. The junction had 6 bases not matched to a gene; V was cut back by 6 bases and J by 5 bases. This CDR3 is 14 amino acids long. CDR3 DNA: TGTGCCAGCAGCCCGGGACAGAAAAATGAAAAACTGTTTTTT. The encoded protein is CASSPGQKNEKLFF.

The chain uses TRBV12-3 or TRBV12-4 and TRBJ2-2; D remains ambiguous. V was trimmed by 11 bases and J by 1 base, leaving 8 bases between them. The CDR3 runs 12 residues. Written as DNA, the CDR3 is TGTGCCTGGAGTAAGAACACCGGGGAGCTGTTTTTT. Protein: CAWSKNTGELFF.